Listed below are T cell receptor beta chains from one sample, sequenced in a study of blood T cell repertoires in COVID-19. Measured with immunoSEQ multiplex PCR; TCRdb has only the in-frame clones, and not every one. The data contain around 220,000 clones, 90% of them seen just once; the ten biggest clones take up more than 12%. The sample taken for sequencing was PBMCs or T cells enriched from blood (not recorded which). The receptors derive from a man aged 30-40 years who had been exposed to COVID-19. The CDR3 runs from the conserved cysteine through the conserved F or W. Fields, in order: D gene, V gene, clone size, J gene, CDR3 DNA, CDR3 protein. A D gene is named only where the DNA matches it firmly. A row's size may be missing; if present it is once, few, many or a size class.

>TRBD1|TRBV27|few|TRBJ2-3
TGTGCCACCGGGACAGGGAGAGTAGATACGCAGTATTTT
CATGTGRVDTQYF
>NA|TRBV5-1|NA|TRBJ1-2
TGCGCCAGCAGCTTAATGCAGGGGATAGGAGGCTACACCTTC
CASSLMQGIGGYTF
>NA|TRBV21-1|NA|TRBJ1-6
TGTGCCAGCAGCCAACAGGGAAATTCACCCCTCCACTTT
CASSQQGNSPLHF
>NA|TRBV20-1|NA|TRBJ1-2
TGCAGTGCGGGCCCTAACTATGGCTACACCTTC
CSAGPNYGYTF
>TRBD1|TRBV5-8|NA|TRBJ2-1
TGTGCCAGCAGCCCTCCCGGGACAGTTTTAGGTGGCAATGAGCAGTTCTTC
CASSPPGTVLGGNEQFF
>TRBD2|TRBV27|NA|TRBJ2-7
TGTGCCAGCAGTTTATCCGGGGGGTGGTACGAGCAGTACTTC
CASSLSGGWYEQYF
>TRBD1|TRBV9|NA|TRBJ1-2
TGTGCCAGCAGCGGAGGACAGGGCCTTAACTATGGCTACACCTTC
CASSGGQGLNYGYTF
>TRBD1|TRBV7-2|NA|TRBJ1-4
TGTGCCAGCAGCTTAGGGGACAGGGGCTCAACTAATGAAAAACTGTTTTTT
CASSLGDRGSTNEKLFF
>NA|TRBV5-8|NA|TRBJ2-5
TGTGCCAGCAGCTTTCCACTTAGGGGTCGGGAGACCCAGTACTTC
CASSFPLRGRETQYF
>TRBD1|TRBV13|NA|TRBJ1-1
TGTGCCAGCAGCCTGGACAGGCTGAACACTGAAGCTTTCTTT
CASSLDRLNTEAFF
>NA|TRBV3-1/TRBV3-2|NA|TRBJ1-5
TGTGCCAGCAGCCCGACCGTCGGAGGGCAGCCCCAGCATTTT
CASSPTVGGQPQHF
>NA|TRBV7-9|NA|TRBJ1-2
TGTGCCAGCAGCCCCACGACAGGAAAGGACTATGGCTACACCTTC
CASSPTTGKDYGYTF
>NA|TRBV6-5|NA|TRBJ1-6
TGTGCCACCCACGAAGCTCAGGGGCATTCACCCCTCCACTTT
CATHEAQGHSPLHF
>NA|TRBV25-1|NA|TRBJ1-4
TGTGCCAGCAGTGACGGGTGGTCAAACCATGAAAAACTGTTTTTT
CASSDGWSNHEKLFF
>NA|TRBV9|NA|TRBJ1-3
TGTGCCAGCAGCGTAGGTCCCGAGGGGGACAGAAACACCATATATTTT
CASSVGPEGDRNTIYF
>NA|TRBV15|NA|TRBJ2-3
TGTGCCACCAGCCATCCGGAGTATGGTACGCAGTATTTT
CATSHPEYGTQYF
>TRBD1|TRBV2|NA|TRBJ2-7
TGTGCCAGCAGTGCGGACAGGGGCCGTTCGGCCGAGCAGTACTTC
CASSADRGRSAEQYF
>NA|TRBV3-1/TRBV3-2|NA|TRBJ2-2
TGTGCCAGCAGCTCGGGACTCCCGAACACCGGGGAGCTGTTTTTT
CASSSGLPNTGELFF
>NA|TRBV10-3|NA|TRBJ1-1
TGTGCCATCAGTCCTAGCGTTCGGGGGGACACTGAAGCTTTCTTT
CAISPSVRGDTEAFF
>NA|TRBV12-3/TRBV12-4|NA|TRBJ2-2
TGTGCCAGCAGTTTTACGGTGGGGGAGCTGTTTTTT
CASSFTVGELFF
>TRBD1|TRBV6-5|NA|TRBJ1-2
TGTGCCAGCAGTTACTCGAGTATGGGACAGGGGTATGGCTACACCTTC
CASSYSSMGQGYGYTF
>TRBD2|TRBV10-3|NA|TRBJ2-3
TGTGCCACCTCCGGGACTAGCGGGGGTTTTCGCACAGATACGCAGTATTTT
CATSGTSGGFRTDTQYF
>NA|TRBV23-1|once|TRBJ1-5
TGCGCCAGCTCGAACCATCTGGGGGCGAGCGGCTTAGCAGATCAGCCCCAGCATTTT
CASSNHLGASGLADQPQHF
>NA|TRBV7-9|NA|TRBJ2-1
TGTGCCAGCAGCCTTAGACGTCTAGGGGTTTCCTACAATGAGCAGTTCTTC
CASSLRRLGVSYNEQFF
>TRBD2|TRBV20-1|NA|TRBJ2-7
TGCAGTGCTAGTAAGAGTGCGGGGGTTGGGGAGCAGTACTTC
CSASKSAGVGEQYF
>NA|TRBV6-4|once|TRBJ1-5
TGTTCAGGCCGAGACCTCAATCAGCCCCAGCATTTT
CSGRDLNQPQHF
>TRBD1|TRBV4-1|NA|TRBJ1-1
TGCGCCAGCAGCCAAAAACAGGGGAAGAACACTGAAGCTTTCTTT
CASSQKQGKNTEAFF
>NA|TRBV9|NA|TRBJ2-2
TGTGCCAGCAGCGTAGGGACAAATTTCCTTAACGGGGAGCTGTTTTTT
CASSVGTNFLNGELFF
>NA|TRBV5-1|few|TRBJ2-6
TGCGCCAGCAGCTTGCAATTGTCGGGACTGATGTATTCTGGGGCCAACGTCCTGACTTTC
CASSLQLSGLMYSGANVLTF
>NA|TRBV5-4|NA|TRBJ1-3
TGTGCCAGCAGCTTGGATCCCAGAGGAAACACCATATATTTT
CASSLDPRGNTIYF
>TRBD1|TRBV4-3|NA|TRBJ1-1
TGCGCCAGCAGCCAACGACCACAGGGGTGGGACACTGAAGCTTTCTTT
CASSQRPQGWDTEAFF
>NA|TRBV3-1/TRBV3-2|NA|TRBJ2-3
TGTGCCAGCAGCCAAGGAAAGAGGGCTGATACGCAGTATTTT
CASSQGKRADTQYF
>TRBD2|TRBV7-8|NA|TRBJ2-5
TGTGCCAGCAGCCCCCGCTCTACTAGCGGGGGGGCAAAAGGGGAGACCCAGTACTTC
CASSPRSTSGGAKGETQYF
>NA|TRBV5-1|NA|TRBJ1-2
TGCGCCAGCAGCTTGGCCCAGACAGCCCAAGGAGTAGGCTACACCTTC
CASSLAQTAQGVGYTF
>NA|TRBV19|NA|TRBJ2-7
TGTGCCAGTAGACCACAGGGGGGGTCCCCCTACGAGCAGTACTTC
CASRPQGGSPYEQYF
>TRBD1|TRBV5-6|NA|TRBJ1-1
TGTGCCAGCAGCTTGGTGGGACAGGGGTACACTGAAGCTTTCTTT
CASSLVGQGYTEAFF
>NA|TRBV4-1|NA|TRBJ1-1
TGCGCCAGCAGCCTATATCTCGACAGTAAGATACATGAAGCTTTCTTT
CASSLYLDSKIHEAFF
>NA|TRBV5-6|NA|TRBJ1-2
TGTGCCAGCAGCCCGAGGTTAAGCAGTTTCGGCTACACCTTC
CASSPRLSSFGYTF
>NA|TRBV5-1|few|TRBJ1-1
TGCGCCAGCAGCTCACTAACCAGGGAGAACACTGAAGCTTTCTTT
CASSSLTRENTEAFF
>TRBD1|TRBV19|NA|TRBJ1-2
TGTGCCAGTAGTATAGGACAGGGAGGCTCTGGCTACACCTTC
CASSIGQGGSGYTF
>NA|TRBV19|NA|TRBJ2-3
TGTGCCAGTCGTCGGCTAGCGAGCACAGATACGCAGTATTTT
CASRRLASTDTQYF
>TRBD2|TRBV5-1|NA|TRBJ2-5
TGCGCCAGCAGCGACCGGAGGACTAGCGGGGGGCGGGACCAAGAGACCCAGTACTTC
CASSDRRTSGGRDQETQYF
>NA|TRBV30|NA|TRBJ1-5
TGTGCCTGGAGTGTATCGGGGGGCTCGAGCAATCAGCCCCAGCATTTT
CAWSVSGGSSNQPQHF
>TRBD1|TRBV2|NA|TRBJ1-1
TGTGCCAGCAAACGACAGGGATCGGGCACTGAAGCTTTCTTT
CASKRQGSGTEAFF
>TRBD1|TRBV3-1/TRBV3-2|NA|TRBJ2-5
TGTGCCAGCAGCCAAGTAGGGACAGGGGGGGAGACCCAGTACTTC
CASSQVGTGGETQYF
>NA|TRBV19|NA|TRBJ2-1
TGTGCCAGTAGTATCCGTGGGACTCATCAAAACAATGAGCAGTTCTTC
CASSIRGTHQNNEQFF